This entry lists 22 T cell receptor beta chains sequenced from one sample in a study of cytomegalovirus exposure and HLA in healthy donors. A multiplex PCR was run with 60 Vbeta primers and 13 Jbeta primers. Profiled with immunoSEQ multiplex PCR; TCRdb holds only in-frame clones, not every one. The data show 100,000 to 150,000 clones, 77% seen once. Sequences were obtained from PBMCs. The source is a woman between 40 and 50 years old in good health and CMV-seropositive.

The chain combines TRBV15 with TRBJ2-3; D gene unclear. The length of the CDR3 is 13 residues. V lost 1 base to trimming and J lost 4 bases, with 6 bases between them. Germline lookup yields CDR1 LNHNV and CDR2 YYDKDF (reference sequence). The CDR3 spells CATSRAPSDTQYF. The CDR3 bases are TGTGCCACCAGCAGAGCCCCATCAGATACGCAGTATTTT.

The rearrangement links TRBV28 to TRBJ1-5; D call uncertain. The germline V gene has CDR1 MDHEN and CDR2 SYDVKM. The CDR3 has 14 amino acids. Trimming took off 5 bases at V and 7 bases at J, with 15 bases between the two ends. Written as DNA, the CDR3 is TGTGCCAGCAGTCCGCGGGCGGACCTACAGCCCCAGCATTTT. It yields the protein CASSPRADLQPQHF.

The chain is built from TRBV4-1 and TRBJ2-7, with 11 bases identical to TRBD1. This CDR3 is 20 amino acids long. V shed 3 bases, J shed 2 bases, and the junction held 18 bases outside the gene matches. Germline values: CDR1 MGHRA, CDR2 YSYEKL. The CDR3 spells CASSQGWDRGFGRKAYEQYF. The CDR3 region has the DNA TGCGCCAGCAGCCAGGGTTGGGACAGGGGGTTCGGTCGGAAGGCCTACGAGCAGTACTTC.

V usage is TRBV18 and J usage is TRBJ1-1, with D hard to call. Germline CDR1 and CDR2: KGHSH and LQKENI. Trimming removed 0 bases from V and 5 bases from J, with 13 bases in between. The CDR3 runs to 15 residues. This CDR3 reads CASSPPSQSRTEAFF. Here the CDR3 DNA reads TGTGCCAGCTCACCACCATCGCAAAGTCGGACTGAAGCTTTCTTT. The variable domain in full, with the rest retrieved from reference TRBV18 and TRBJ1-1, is NAGVMQNPRHLVRRRGQEARLRCSPMKGHSHVYWYRQLPEEGLKFMVYLQKENIIDESGMPKERFSAEFPKEGPSILRIQQVVRGDSAAYFCASSPPSQSRTEAFFGQGTRLTVV.

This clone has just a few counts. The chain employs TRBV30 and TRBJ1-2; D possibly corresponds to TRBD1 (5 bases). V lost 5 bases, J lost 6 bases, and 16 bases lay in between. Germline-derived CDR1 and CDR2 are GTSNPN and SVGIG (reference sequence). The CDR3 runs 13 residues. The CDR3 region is CAWPRGGGNGYTF. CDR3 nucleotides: TGTGCCTGGCCGCGGGGCGGTGGCAATGGCTACACCTTC. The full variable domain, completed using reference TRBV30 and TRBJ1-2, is SQTIHQWPATLVQPVGSPLSLECTVEGTSNPNLYWYRQAAGRGLQLLFYSVGIGQISSEVPQNLSASRPQDRQFILSSKKLLLSDSGFYLCAWPRGGGNGYTFGSGTRLTVV.

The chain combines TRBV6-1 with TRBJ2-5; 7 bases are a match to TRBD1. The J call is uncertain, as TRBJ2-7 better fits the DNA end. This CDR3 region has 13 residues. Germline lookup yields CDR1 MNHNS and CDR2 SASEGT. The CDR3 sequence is CASSEDRQYEQYF. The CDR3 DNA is TGTGCCAGCAGTGAGGACAGGCAGTACGAGCAGTACTTC.

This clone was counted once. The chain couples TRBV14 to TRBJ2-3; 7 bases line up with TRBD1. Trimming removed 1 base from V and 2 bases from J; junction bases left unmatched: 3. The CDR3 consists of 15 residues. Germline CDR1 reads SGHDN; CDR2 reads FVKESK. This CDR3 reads CASSQVTGNTDTQYF. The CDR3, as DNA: TGTGCCAGCAGCCAAGTGACAGGGAACACAGATACGCAGTATTTT.

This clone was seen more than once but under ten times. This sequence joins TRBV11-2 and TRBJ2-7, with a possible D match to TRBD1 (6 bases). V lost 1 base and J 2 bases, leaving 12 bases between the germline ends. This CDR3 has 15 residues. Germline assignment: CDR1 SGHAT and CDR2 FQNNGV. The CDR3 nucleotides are TGTGCCAGCAGCTTAGCAGACAGGCCTGCCTACGAGCAGTACTTC. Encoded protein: CASSLADRPAYEQYF. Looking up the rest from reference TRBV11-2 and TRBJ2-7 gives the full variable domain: EAGVAQSPRYKIIEKRQSVAFWCNPISGHATLYWYQQILGQGPKLLIQFQNNGVVDDSQLPKDRFSAERLKGVDSTLKIQPAKLEDSAVYLCASSLADRPAYEQYFGPGTRLTVT.

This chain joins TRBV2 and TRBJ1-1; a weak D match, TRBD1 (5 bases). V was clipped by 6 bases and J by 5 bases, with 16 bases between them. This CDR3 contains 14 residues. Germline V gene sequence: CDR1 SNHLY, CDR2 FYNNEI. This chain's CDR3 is CASSRDFPQTEAFF. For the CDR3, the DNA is TGTGCCAGCAGCAGGGACTTCCCCCAGACTGAAGCTTTCTTT. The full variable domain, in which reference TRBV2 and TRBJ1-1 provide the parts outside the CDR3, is EPEVTQTPSHQVTQMGQEVILRCVPISNHLYFYWYRQILGQKVEFLVSFYNNEISEKSEIFDDQFSVERPDGSNFTLKIRSTKLEDSAMYFCASSRDFPQTEAFFGQGTRLTVV.

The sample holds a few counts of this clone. CDR3 bases: TGTGCCAGCAACGAGGCTAGCGGGAGGGTCATGGGGACCCAGTACTTC. Its protein product is CASNEASGRVMGTQYF. The gene calls are TRBV7-6 and TRBJ2-5; TRBD2 matches 12 bases. The CDR3 runs 16 residues. Germline V CDR1 and CDR2: SGHVS, FNYEAQ. V trimming: 7 bases; J trimming: 7 bases; junction bases outside the gene matches: 13. Using reference TRBV7-6 and TRBJ2-5 for the parts outside the CDR3, the full variable domain is GAGVSQSPRYKVTKRGQDVALRCDPISGHVSLYWYRQALGQGPEFLTYFNYEAQQDKSGLPNDRFSAERPEGSISTLTIQRTEQRDSAMYRCASNEASGRVMGTQYFGPGTRLLVL.

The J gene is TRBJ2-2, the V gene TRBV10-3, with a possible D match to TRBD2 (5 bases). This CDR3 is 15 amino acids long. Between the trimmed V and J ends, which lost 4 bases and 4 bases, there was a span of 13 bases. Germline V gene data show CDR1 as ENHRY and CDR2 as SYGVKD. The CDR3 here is CAISVGLATTGELFF. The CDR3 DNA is TGTGCCATCAGTGTTGGGCTAGCTACCACCGGGGAGCTGTTTTTT.

As DNA, the CDR3 is TGTGCCAGCTCCCTAGATAGCAATCAGCCCCAGCATTTT. It translates to CASSLDSNQPQHF. The rearrangement links TRBV18 to TRBJ1-5, with D unresolved. Germline lookup yields CDR1 KGHSH and CDR2 LQKENI. V was pared by 6 bases and J by 0 bases, with 6 bases between. The CDR3 consists of 13 residues. The full variable domain, completed using reference TRBV18 and TRBJ1-5, is NAGVMQNPRHLVRRRGQEARLRCSPMKGHSHVYWYRQLPEEGLKFMVYLQKENIIDESGMPKERFSAEFPKEGPSILRIQQVVRGDSAAYFCASSLDSNQPQHFGDGTRLSIL.

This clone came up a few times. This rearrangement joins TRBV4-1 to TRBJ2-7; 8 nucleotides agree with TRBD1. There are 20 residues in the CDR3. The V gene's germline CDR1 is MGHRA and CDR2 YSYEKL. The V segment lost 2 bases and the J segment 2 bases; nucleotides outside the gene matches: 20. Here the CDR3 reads CASSQFNLPSGTGNTYEQYF. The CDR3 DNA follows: TGCGCCAGCAGCCAATTCAACCTCCCTTCCGGGACAGGTAATACCTACGAGCAGTACTTC.

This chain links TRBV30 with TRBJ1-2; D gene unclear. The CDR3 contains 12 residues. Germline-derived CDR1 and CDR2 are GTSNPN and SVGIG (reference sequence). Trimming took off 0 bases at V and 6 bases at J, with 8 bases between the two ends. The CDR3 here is CAWSVQYDGYTF. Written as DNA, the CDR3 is TGTGCCTGGAGTGTACAGTATGATGGCTACACCTTC. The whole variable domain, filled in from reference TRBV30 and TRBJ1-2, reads SQTIHQWPATLVQPVGSPLSLECTVEGTSNPNLYWYRQAAGRGLQLLFYSVGIGQISSEVPQNLSASRPQDRQFILSSKKLLLSDSGFYLCAWSVQYDGYTFGSGTRLTVV.

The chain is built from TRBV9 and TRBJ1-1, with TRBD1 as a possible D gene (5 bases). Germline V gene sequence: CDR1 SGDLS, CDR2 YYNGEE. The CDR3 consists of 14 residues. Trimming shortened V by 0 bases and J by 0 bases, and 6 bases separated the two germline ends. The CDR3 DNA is TGTGCCAGCAGCGTAGAACAGGTGAACACTGAAGCTTTCTTT. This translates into CASSVEQVNTEAFF.

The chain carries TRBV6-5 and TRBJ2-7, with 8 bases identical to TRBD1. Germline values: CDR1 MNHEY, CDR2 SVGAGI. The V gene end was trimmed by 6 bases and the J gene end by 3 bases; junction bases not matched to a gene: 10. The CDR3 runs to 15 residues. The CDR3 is CASRRQGPVVYEQYF. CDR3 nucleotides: TGTGCCAGCAGGCGACAGGGGCCGGTAGTCTACGAGCAGTACTTC.

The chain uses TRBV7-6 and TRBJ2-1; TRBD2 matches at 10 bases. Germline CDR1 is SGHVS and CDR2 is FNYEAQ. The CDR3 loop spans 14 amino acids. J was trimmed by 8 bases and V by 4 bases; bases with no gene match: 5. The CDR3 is CASSWTSGGDEQFF. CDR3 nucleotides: TGTGCCAGCAGCTGGACTAGCGGAGGCGATGAGCAGTTCTTC.

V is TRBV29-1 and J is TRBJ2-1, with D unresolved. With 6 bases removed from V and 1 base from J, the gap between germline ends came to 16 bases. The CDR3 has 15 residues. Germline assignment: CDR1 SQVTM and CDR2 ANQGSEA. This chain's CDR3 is CSVHGGAVSYNEQFF. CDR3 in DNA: TGCAGCGTCCACGGCGGTGCGGTTTCCTACAATGAGCAGTTCTTC.

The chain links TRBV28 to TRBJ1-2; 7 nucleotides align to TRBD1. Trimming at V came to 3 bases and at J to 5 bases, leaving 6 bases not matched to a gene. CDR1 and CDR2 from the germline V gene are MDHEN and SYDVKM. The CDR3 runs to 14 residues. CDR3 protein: CASSLEGARYGYTF. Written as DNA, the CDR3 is TGTGCCAGCAGTTTGGAGGGGGCGCGTTATGGCTACACCTTC.

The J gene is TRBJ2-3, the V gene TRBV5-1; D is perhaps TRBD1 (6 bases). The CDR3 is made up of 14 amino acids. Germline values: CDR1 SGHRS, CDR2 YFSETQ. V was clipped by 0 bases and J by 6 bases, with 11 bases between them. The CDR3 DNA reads TGCGCCAGCAGCTTGGAGGGGACAACGGATACGCAGTATTTT. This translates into CASSLEGTTDTQYF.

This chain's CDR3 is CATRDRPYEQYF. The DNA for the CDR3 is TGTGCCACTCGGGACAGGCCGTACGAGCAGTACTTC. This sequence joins TRBV6-6 and TRBJ2-7; the match to TRBD1 covers 8 bases. The CDR3 spans 12 residues. Germline V CDR1 and CDR2: MNHNY, SVGAGI (reference sequence). The V gene end was trimmed by 10 bases and the J gene end by 4 bases; junction bases not matched to a gene: 6.

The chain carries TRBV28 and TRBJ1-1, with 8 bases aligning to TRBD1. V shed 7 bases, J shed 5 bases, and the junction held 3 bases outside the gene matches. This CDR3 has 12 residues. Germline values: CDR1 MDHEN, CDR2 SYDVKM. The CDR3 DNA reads TGTGCCAGCAATACAGGGGGAACTGAAGCTTTCTTT. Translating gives CASNTGGTEAFF.